The 26 T cell receptor beta chains below all came from one sample that was sequenced in a study of T cell repertoires in cytomegalovirus infection (dated by TCRdb to between 2018 and 2021). The sample was run on an Illumina HiSeq 1500. TCRdb itself trimmed the public reads at Q25 with fastp, ran MiXCR and retained productive beta chains. CDR3 protein duplicates are merged, each entry listing the most common genes and DNA. In this sample the table shows about 260,000 distinct CDR3 sequences, approximately 13% of which occur a single time. The biggest ten clones account for about 10% of the sample. Source material: PBMCs. These receptors came from a human donor in good health (CMV status not recorded). Some clones in this sample may be carry-over from other donors' samples.

This clonotype has at least ten counts. The genes are TRBV12-3 or TRBV12-4 and TRBJ1-1; D is possibly TRBD1 (5 bases). The germline V and J ends were trimmed by 5 bases and 8 bases, with 9 bases remaining between them. This CDR3 region has 11 residues. Here the CDR3 reads CASSTRQEAFF. As DNA, the CDR3 is TGTGCCAGCAGTACCCGACAGGAAGCTTTCTTT.

This chain joins TRBV20-1 and TRBJ2-1, with a weak D call TRBD1 (5 bases). The germline CDR1 and CDR2 sequences are DFQATT and SNEGSKA (reference sequence). V dropped 0 bases and J dropped 0 bases, with 12 bases sitting between them. This CDR3 has 16 amino acids. CDR3 in amino acids: CSARDGAMSSYNEQFF. The DNA of the CDR3 is TGCAGTGCTAGAGATGGGGCAATGAGCTCCTACAATGAGCAGTTCTTC.

The chain combines TRBV29-1 with TRBJ2-7; a weak D match, TRBD1 (6 bases). V was clipped by 6 bases and J by 2 bases, with 11 bases between them. The length of the CDR3 is 12 residues. Germline loops: CDR1 SQVTM, CDR2 ANQGSEA. The CDR3 DNA reads as TGCAGCGTCTTGGACAGCGCCTACGAGCAGTACTTC. Its protein is CSVLDSAYEQYF.

V usage is TRBV2 and J usage is TRBJ1-2, with D tentatively TRBD1 (5 bases). The germline CDR1 and CDR2 sequences are SNHLY and FYNNEI. V dropped 10 bases and J dropped 7 bases, with 22 bases sitting between them. The CDR3 extends over 14 amino acids. The CDR3 DNA sequence: TGTGCCACCTCGGCCGGGGGAGCGGCGGCTGGCTACACCTTC. Translated, it gives CATSAGGAAAGYTF. The full variable domain, with the rest looked up from reference TRBV2 and TRBJ1-2, is EPEVTQTPSHQVTQMGQEVILRCVPISNHLYFYWYRQILGQKVEFLVSFYNNEISEKSEIFDDQFSVERPDGSNFTLKIRSTKLEDSAMYFCATSAGGAAAGYTFGSGTRLTVV.

For this clonotype: Possible read error: a much larger clone is one base away. V and J are TRBV7-9 and TRBJ1-4; D gene ambiguous. The germline V gene encodes CDR1 SEHNR and CDR2 FQNEAQ (reference sequence). The CDR3 runs 15 residues. CDR3 nucleotide sequence: TGTGCCAGCAGCCGTGGACGAGCAACTGATGAAAAACTGTTTTTT. It yields the protein CASSRGRATDEKLFF.

This clonotype showed up just a few times. The V gene is TRBV12-3 or TRBV12-4, the J gene TRBJ1-6; D ambiguous. CDR3 length: 14 amino acids. Trimming left V 3 bases short and J 10 bases short, with 13 bases between. CDR3 loop: CASSLLEDRSPLHF. The CDR3 DNA sequence: TGTGCCAGCAGTTTGCTTGAGGATCGATCACCCCTCCACTTT.

The genes are TRBV2 and TRBJ2-2; 8 nucleotides align to TRBD2. Trimming took 8 bases from V and 7 from J; bases not matched to a gene: 9. The germline CDR1 and CDR2 sequences are SNHLY and FYNNEI. This CDR3 is built from 14 residues. The CDR3 nucleotides are TGTGCCAGCCGGGGGGGGCGCAAAATCGGGGAGCTGTTTTTT. This codes for CASRGGRKIGELFF.

The chain is built from TRBV9 and TRBJ1-5, with TRBD1 as a possible D gene (5 bases). The CDR3 loop spans 15 amino acids. Trimming cost V 4 bases and J 0 bases, with 11 bases left between them. From germline, CDR1 is SGDLS and CDR2 YYNGEE. CDR3 loop: CASSPGHISNQPQHF. The CDR3 DNA reads TGTGCCAGCAGCCCTGGACATATTAGCAATCAGCCCCAGCATTTT.

This clonotype has at least ten counts. The chain uses TRBV7-8 and TRBJ1-6; tentative D call: TRBD1 (5 bases). Germline-derived CDR1 and CDR2 are SGHVS and FQNEAQ. This CDR3 is 15 amino acids long. Trimming removed 0 bases from V and 4 bases from J, with 7 bases in between. CDR3 amino acids: CASSLARGYNSPLHF. The CDR3 DNA sequence: TGTGCCAGCAGCTTAGCTAGGGGATATAATTCACCCCTCCACTTT.

This clonotype was recorded at least ten times. The chain employs TRBV7-2 and TRBJ1-5, with a possible D match to TRBD1 (6 bases). Germline V CDR1 and CDR2: SGHTA, FQGNSA. This CDR3 contains 14 residues. The V and J ends lost 1 base and 7 bases respectively, with 11 bases between them. DNA of the CDR3: TGTGCCAGCAGCTTAGTGTCAGGGGACCAGCCCCAGCATTTT. Protein sequence: CASSLVSGDQPQHF. The full variable domain, rest sourced from reference TRBV7-2 and TRBJ1-5, is GAGVSQSPSNKVTEKGKDVELRCDPISGHTALYWYRQSLGQGLEFLIYFQGNSAPDKSGLPSDRFSAERTGGSVSTLTIQRTQQEDSAVYLCASSLVSGDQPQHFGDGTRLSIL.

This clonotype was seen a handful of times. V usage is TRBV20-1 and J usage is TRBJ2-2; 12 bases line up with TRBD2. The germline gives CDR1 DFQATT, CDR2 SNEGSKA (reference sequence). The CDR3 has 14 amino acids. Germline trimming cut 5 bases from V and 8 bases from J; bases unmatched to any gene: 6. The CDR3 protein is CSAALAGGSGELFF. The CDR3, as DNA: TGCAGTGCTGCACTAGCGGGGGGATCAGGGGAGCTGTTTTTT.

The gene calls are TRBV20-1 and TRBJ2-3, with TRBD2 matching over 7 bases. The CDR3 is 16 residues long. The V gene's germline CDR1 is DFQATT and CDR2 SNEGSKA (reference sequence). The V segment lost 2 bases and the J segment 4 bases; nucleotides outside the gene matches: 12. CDR3 bases: TGCAGTGCTAGACCTCAGGGAGCGGGACTGGCAGATACGCAGTATTTT. Translation: CSARPQGAGLADTQYF.

This clonotype was counted many times. The chain is built from TRBV6-1 and TRBJ1-5; no clear D. Trimming took 5 bases from V and 5 from J, leaving 16 bases between them. CDR3 size: 15 residues. Germline CDR1 is MNHNS and CDR2 is SASEGT. DNA of the CDR3: TGTGCCAGCAGTCCCCCTTCTGGGGTCGATCAGCCCCAGCATTTT. Its translation: CASSPPSGVDQPQHF.

This clonotype was recorded at least ten times. The rearrangement links TRBV29-1 to TRBJ1-1; 7 bases agree with TRBD1. With V trimmed by 5 bases and J by 1 base, 1 base remained unmatched. Germline V gene sequence: CDR1 SQVTM, CDR2 ANQGSEA. This CDR3 contains 12 residues. The CDR3 loop is CSVRTGNTEAFF. CDR3 bases: TGCAGCGTTAGGACAGGGAACACTGAAGCTTTCTTT.

The J gene is TRBJ1-1, the V gene TRBV7-6; D call uncertain. Germline values: CDR1 SGHVS, CDR2 FNYEAQ. The CDR3 sequence is 16 residues long. The V and J ends lost 4 bases and 0 bases respectively, with 15 bases between them. The CDR3 protein is CASSYTSWEVNTEAFF. The CDR3 nucleotides are TGTGCCAGCAGCTATACCTCCTGGGAGGTGAACACTGAAGCTTTCTTT. Together with reference TRBV7-6 and TRBJ1-1, the CDR3 gives the full variable domain: GAGVSQSPRYKVTKRGQDVALRCDPISGHVSLYWYRQALGQGPEFLTYFNYEAQQDKSGLPNDRFSAERPEGSISTLTIQRTEQRDSAMYRCASSYTSWEVNTEAFFGQGTRLTVV.

Many counts were recorded for this clonotype. The CDR3 spells CASSEERLGGNTEAFF. CDR3 coding DNA: TGTGCCAGCAGTGAAGAACGGTTGGGGGGGAACACTGAAGCTTTCTTT. The chain employs TRBV6-1 and TRBJ1-1, with a possible D match to TRBD1 (5 bases). This CDR3 is 16 amino acids long. With 1 base removed from V and 1 base from J, the gap between germline ends came to 13 bases. Germline assignment: CDR1 MNHNS and CDR2 SASEGT.

This clonotype was seen a few times. This chain joins TRBV12-3 or TRBV12-4 and TRBJ1-1; D remains unclear. The CDR3 spans 12 residues. V lost 6 bases to trimming and J lost 3 bases, with 8 bases between them. The CDR3 protein is CASRAGHTEAFF. The CDR3 region has the DNA TGTGCCAGCAGGGCTGGACACACTGAAGCTTTCTTT.

This clonotype was recorded many times. The chain links TRBV11-2 to TRBJ2-5, with 11 bases fitting TRBD2. Unmatched junction bases numbered 3, after V lost 5 bases and J lost 4 bases. The CDR3 sequence is 14 residues long. The germline CDR1 and CDR2 sequences are SGHAT and FQNNGV. CDR3 region: CASSPGLAGETQYF. Here the CDR3 DNA reads TGTGCCAGCAGCCCTGGACTAGCGGGAGAGACCCAGTACTTC.

This clonotype occurred a few times. J is TRBJ1-2 and V is TRBV9; D gene uncertain. Trimming pared 2 bases from V and 8 bases from J, leaving 10 bases between. Germline V gives CDR1 SGDLS, CDR2 YYNGEE. The CDR3 has 12 residues. Written as DNA, the CDR3 is TGTGCCAGCAGCGTGGGGTTGTACGGCTACACCTTC. This encodes CASSVGLYGYTF.

In this sample, this clonotype turned up a few times. The chain couples TRBV5-1 to TRBJ2-4, with unresolved D. Germline loops: CDR1 SGHRS, CDR2 YFSETQ. Trimming left V 4 bases short and J 2 bases short, with 13 bases between. There are 15 residues in the CDR3. The CDR3 loop is CASSVDIPSKNIQYF. The CDR3 DNA follows: TGCGCCAGCAGCGTAGACATACCCTCCAAAAACATTCAGTACTTC.

In its sample, this clonotype was seen many times. This rearrangement joins TRBV7-2 to TRBJ1-2; D is uncertain. V lost 1 base and J lost 4, with 10 bases in between. The germline gives CDR1 SGHTA, CDR2 FQGNSA. This CDR3 has 14 residues. Here the CDR3 DNA reads TGTGCCAGCAGCTTAGTTGAAGAGAGCTATGGCTACACCTTC. It specifies CASSLVEESYGYTF.

This clonotype has a handful of counts. The chain joins TRBV7-6 to TRBJ2-5, with TRBD2 matching 7 bases. The germline gives CDR1 SGHVS, CDR2 FNYEAQ. V lost 3 bases, J lost 2 bases, and 3 bases stayed unmatched. The CDR3 sequence is 14 residues long. The CDR3 loop is CASSFVGGQETQYF. For the CDR3, the DNA is TGTGCCAGCAGCTTCGTGGGAGGGCAAGAGACCCAGTACTTC.

This clonotype was counted only a few times. This chain uses TRBV10-3 with TRBJ1-1; D is uncertain. Between the trimmed V and J ends, which lost 4 bases and 0 bases, there was a span of 6 bases. The CDR3 spans 13 residues. CDR1 ENHRY and CDR2 SYGVKD come from the germline V gene. CDR3 residues: CAISALMNTEAFF. CDR3 DNA: TGTGCCATCAGTGCCCTGATGAACACTGAAGCTTTCTTT.

The table lists this clonotype with many counts. The chain couples TRBV6-5 to TRBJ2-1, with D tentatively TRBD2 (6 bases). This CDR3 region has 14 residues. Per germline, CDR1 MNHEY and CDR2 SVGAGI. With 7 bases removed from V and 3 bases from J, the gap between germline ends came to 13 bases. The CDR3 region is CASTTDYGYNEQFF. CDR3 DNA: TGTGCCAGCACCACGGACTATGGCTACAATGAGCAGTTCTTC.

The rearrangement links TRBV20-1 to TRBJ1-4; D is unclear. This CDR3 contains 15 residues. Trimming removed 5 bases at V and 5 bases at J, with 18 bases between. Per germline, CDR1 DFQATT and CDR2 SNEGSKA (reference sequence). The DNA of the CDR3 is TGCAGTGCTGTCCCGGGAGGAACCAGAAATGAAAAACTGTTTTTT. Encoded protein: CSAVPGGTRNEKLFF.

This clonotype was observed many times. The rearrangement links TRBV7-3 to TRBJ2-7; D may correspond to TRBD1 or TRBD2 (7 bases each). Trimming removed 10 bases at V and 5 bases at J, with 21 bases between. CDR1 is SGHTA, CDR2 FQGTGA, per germline. The CDR3 loop spans 14 amino acids. The CDR3 loop reads CAIIRDREGHEQYF. CDR3 DNA sequence: TGTGCCATCATACGAGACAGGGAGGGCCACGAGCAGTACTTC.